The clone carrying this TCR beta chain has only a few counts. The antigen is not known. Drawing of blood for sampling happened at baseline, at cycle 4 day 1, and at cycle 7 day 1. The table came from immunoSEQ multiplex PCR; TCRdb's copy has only in-frame clones and leaves some out. The sample holds under 20,000 clones, about four fifths seen once. Germline CDR1 MGHRA, CDR2 YSYEKL. This CDR3 contains 13 residues. Unmatched junction bases numbered 2, after V lost 5 bases and J lost 2 bases. This sample is drawn from a study of OX40 agonist ivuxolimab in advanced cancers. Overall study context: Ivuxolimab, an agonistic anti-OX40 (CD134) antibody, was given to patients. Patients with prior anti-PD-1, anti-PD-L1 or anti-CTLA-4 therapy were eligible; 35% to 50% had some. Study results and caveats: In the expanded peripheral T cells, antigen specificity was never determined.

This TCR came from an adult with an advanced solid tumor such as melanoma, head and neck, liver or kidney cancer. The gene calls are TRBV4-1 and TRBJ2-7; the match to TRBD1 covers 8 bases. This specimen was CD4+ or CD8+ T cells sorted from blood, taken in a trial of the OX40 agonist ivuxolimab. The CDR3 DNA follows: TGCGCCAGCAGCGGACAGGGTCCCTACGAGCAGTACTTC. This codes for CASSGQGPYEQYF.